A selection of T cell receptor beta chains follows, all from one sample in a study of human T cells and chemical hapten exposure. TCRdb re-called the RACE reads with MiXCR, one entry per CDR3 protein. The data contain roughly 360,000 distinct CDR3 sequences, about 4.4% of them seen just once; the ten biggest clones take up about 2.1%. The starting material was whole blood, obtained in connection with sensitization to the hapten diphenylcyclopropenone (DPC). Receptors originate from a woman aged 50 to 60 with alopecia areata. Some clones in this sample may be carry-over from other donors' samples. Both conserved end residues are trimmed from each CDR3. Each record gives: V gene, J gene, D gene, CDR3 protein. D genes are given only for firm matches.

TRBV2	TRBJ2-7	TRBD2	AILAGGSSYEQY
TRBV12-3/TRBV12-4	TRBJ2-1	TRBD2	ASSFSLAGTNEQF
TRBV11-2	TRBJ1-5	.	ASSLYGGADQPQH
TRBV6-1	TRBJ2-3	.	ASIKAGPTDTQY
TRBV2	TRBJ2-2	.	ASSDRVVTGELF
TRBV19	TRBJ2-7	.	ASSIGWGRYEQY
TRBV15	TRBJ1-1	TRBD1	ATSRGAGGNTEAF
TRBV12-3/TRBV12-4	TRBJ1-1	TRBD1	ASSQPDRGSTEAF
TRBV12-3/TRBV12-4	TRBJ1-1	TRBD1	ASSPGTGGKAF
TRBV3-1	TRBJ1-1	.	ASSQVHGSLGAF
TRBV24-1	TRBJ2-3	TRBD2	APGALAGEERGTDTQY
TRBV29-1	TRBJ2-2	.	SAVPQGTNTGELF
TRBV7-9	TRBJ2-7	.	ASSLRGGPGEQY
TRBV2	TRBJ1-2	.	ASTYSWAPLQGIGYT
TRBV20-1	TRBJ2-1	.	SARWGGPLYNEQF
TRBV28	TRBJ2-5	.	ASSLLPTGGLETQY
TRBV12-3/TRBV12-4	TRBJ1-1	TRBD1	ASSLQGANTEAF